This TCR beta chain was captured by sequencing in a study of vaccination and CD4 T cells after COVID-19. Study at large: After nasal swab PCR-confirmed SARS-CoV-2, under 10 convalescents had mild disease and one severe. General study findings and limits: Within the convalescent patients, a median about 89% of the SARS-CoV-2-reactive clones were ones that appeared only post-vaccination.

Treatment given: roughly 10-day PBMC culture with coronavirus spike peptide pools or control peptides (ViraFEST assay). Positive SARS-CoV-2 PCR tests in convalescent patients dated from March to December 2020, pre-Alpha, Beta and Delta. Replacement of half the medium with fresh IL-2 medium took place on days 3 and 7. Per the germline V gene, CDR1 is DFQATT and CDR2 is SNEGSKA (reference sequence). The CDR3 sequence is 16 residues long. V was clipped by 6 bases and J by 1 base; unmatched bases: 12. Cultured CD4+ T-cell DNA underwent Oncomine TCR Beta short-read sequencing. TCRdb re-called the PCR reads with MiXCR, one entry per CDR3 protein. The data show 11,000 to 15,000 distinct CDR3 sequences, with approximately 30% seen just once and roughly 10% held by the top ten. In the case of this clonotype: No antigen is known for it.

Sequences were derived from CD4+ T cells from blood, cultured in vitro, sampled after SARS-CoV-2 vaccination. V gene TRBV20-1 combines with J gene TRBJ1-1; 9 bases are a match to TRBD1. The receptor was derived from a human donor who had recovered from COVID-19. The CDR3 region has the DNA TGCAGTGCGCCAACAACAGGGGGCTTCGGGAACACTGAAGCTTTCTTT. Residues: CSAPTTGGFGNTEAFF.